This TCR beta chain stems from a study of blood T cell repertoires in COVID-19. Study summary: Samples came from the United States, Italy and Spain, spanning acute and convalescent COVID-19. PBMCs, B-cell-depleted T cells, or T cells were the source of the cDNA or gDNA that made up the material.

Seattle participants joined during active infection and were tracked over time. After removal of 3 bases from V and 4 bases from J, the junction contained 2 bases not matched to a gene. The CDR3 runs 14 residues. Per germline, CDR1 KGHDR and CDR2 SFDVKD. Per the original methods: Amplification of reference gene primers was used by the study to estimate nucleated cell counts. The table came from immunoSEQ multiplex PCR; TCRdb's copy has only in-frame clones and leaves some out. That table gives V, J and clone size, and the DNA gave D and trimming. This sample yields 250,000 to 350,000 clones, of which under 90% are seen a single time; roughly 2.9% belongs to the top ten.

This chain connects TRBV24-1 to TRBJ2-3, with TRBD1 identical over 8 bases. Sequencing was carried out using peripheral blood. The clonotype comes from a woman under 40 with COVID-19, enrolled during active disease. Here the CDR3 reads CATSDPGQADTQYF. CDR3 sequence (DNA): TGTGCCACCAGTGATCCGGGACAGGCAGATACGCAGTATTTT.